This T cell receptor (beta chain) was recorded in a study of Tregs in tolerant kidney transplant recipients. The germline V gene has CDR1 SGHNT and CDR2 YYREEE (reference sequence). V was pared by 0 bases and J by 2 bases, with 4 bases of the junction left unmatched. The CDR3 covers 16 residues. As regards this clone: The antigen is not known.

Study-wide results and limits: Biological reproducibility was not directly addressed in this study.

Related graft donors supplied nonmyeloablative bone marrow transplants, and mixed chimerism was transient. Sequenced by immunoSEQ multiplex PCR; TCRdb stores in-frame clones only, minus some. The sample lists 95,000 or so clones, approximately 93% occurring once. The sequence was collected from a human patient who received a combined kidney and bone marrow transplant. Some of the T cells might come from the graft donor. The chain recombines TRBV5-4 with TRBJ2-5; 10 bases agree with TRBD1. Specimen: CD4+ T cells from blood (PBMCs), collected 12 months after the transplant. The CDR3 DNA follows: TGTGCCAGCAGCTTGGCCGTGGGACAGGGGCAAGAGACCCAGTACTTC. It specifies CASSLAVGQGQETQYF.